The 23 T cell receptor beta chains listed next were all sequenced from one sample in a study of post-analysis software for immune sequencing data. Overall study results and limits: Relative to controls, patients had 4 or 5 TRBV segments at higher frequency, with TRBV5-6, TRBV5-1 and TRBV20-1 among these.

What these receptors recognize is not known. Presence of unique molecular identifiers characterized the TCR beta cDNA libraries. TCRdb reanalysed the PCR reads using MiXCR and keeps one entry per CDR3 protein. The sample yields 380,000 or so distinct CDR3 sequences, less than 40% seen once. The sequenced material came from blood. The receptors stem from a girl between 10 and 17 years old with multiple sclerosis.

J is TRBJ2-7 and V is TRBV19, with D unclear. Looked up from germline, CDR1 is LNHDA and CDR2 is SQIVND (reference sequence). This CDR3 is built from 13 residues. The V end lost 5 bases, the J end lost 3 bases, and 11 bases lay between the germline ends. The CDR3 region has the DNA TGTGCCAGTAGTCGCGGCAGGTACTACGAGCAGTACTTC. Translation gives CASSRGRYYEQYF.

The CDR3 sequence: CSVEDGRGAGNEQFF. In DNA form, the CDR3 reads TGCAGCGTTGAAGATGGTCGGGGCGCGGGAAATGAGCAGTTCTTC. The chain employs TRBV29-1 and TRBJ2-1; weak D call: TRBD2 (6 bases). V dropped 0 bases and J dropped 7 bases, with 16 bases sitting between them. CDR1 and CDR2 from the germline V gene are SQVTM and ANQGSEA. CDR3 size: 15 residues.

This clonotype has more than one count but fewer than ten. CDR3 nucleotides: TGTGCCAGCAACCTCGGCGGGGGGCTTCGCGAGCAGTACTTC. This encodes CASNLGGGLREQYF. This sequence joins TRBV6-6 and TRBJ2-7; TRBD2 agrees at 8 bases. The V gene's germline CDR1 is MNHNY and CDR2 SVGAGI (reference sequence). The CDR3 totals 14 residues. With 7 bases clipped from V and 6 bases from J, the junction kept 11 bases outside the gene matches.

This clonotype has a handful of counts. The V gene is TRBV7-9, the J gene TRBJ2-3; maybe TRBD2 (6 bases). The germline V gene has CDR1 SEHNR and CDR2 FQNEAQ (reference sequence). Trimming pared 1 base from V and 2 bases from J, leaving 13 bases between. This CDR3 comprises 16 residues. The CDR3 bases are TGTGCCAGCAGCTTAGTTGGGGGGAGCACCACAGATACGCAGTATTTT. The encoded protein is CASSLVGGSTTDTQYF.

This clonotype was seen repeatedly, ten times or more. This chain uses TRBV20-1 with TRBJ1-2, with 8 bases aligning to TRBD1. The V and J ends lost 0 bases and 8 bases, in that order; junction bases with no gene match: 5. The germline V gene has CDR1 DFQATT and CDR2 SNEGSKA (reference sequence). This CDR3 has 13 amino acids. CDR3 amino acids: CSARDQQGGGYTF. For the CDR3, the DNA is TGCAGTGCTAGAGATCAACAGGGGGGCGGCTACACCTTC.

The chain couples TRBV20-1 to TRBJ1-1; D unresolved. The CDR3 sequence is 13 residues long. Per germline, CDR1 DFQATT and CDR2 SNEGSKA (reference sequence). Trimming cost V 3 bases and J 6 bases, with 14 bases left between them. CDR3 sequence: CSASPSGGSEAFF. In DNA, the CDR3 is TGCAGTGCTAGCCCCTCGGGCGGCTCTGAAGCTTTCTTT.

The CDR3 region is CASSPRGQRMNTEAFF. CDR3 DNA sequence: TGTGCCAGCTCACCAAGGGGGCAGAGAATGAACACTGAAGCTTTCTTT. The V gene is TRBV18, the J gene TRBJ1-1; 7 nucleotides match TRBD1. The V segment lost 2 bases and the J segment 0 bases; nucleotides outside the gene matches: 6. This CDR3 has 16 residues. The germline gives CDR1 KGHSH, CDR2 LQKENI.

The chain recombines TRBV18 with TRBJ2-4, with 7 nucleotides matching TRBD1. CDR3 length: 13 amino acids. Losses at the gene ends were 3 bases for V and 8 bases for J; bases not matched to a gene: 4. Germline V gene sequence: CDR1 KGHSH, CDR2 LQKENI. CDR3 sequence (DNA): TGTGCCAGCTCACCTCGGGACAGAGACATTCAGTACTTC. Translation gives CASSPRDRDIQYF.

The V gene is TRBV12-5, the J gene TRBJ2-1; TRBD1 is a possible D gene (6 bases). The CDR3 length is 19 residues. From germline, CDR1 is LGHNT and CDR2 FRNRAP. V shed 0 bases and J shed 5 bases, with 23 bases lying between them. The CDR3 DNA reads TGTGCTAGTGGTTTGGTATTATTTGACAGGAGAGCTCCTAACAATGAGCAGTTCTTC. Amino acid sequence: CASGLVLFDRRAPNNEQFF.

The CDR3 region is CASSVDRVGNQPQHF. CDR3 sequence (DNA): TGTGCCAGCAGCGTCGACAGGGTTGGGAATCAGCCCCAGCATTTT. The rearrangement links TRBV7-8 to TRBJ1-5; TRBD1 matches at 7 bases. The CDR3 length is 15 residues. Germline V lookup: CDR1 SGHVS, CDR2 FQNEAQ. V was clipped by 5 bases and J by 4 bases; unmatched bases: 8.

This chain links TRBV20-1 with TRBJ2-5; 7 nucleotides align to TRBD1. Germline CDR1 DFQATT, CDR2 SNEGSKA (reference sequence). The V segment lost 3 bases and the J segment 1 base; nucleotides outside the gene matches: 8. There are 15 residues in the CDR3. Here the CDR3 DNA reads TGCAGTGCTAGGCCCTTGGGACAGCCCCAAGAGACCCAGTACTTC. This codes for CSARPLGQPQETQYF.

This CDR3 is CASLGHPRDTQYF. The CDR3 nucleotides are TGTGCCAGCCTGGGACACCCCAGAGATACGCAGTATTTT. This chain uses TRBV7-9 with TRBJ2-3; D possibly corresponds to TRBD1 (6 bases). The length of the CDR3 is 13 residues. V lost 8 bases and J lost 5, with 14 bases in between. Germline V lookup: CDR1 SEHNR, CDR2 FQNEAQ (reference sequence).

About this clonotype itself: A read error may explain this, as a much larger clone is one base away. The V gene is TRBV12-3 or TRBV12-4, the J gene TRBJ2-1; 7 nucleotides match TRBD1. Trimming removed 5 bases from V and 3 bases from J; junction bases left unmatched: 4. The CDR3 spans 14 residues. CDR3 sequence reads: CASSRRDSYNEQFF. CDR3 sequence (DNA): TGTGCCAGCAGTCGCCGGGACAGCTACAATGAGCAGTTCTTC.

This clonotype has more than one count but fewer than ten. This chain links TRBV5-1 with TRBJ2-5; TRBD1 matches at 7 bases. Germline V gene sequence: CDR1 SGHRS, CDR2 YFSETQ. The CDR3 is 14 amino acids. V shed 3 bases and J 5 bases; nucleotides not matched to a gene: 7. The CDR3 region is CASSWGQNVETQYF. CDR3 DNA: TGCGCCAGCAGCTGGGGACAGAATGTGGAGACCCAGTACTTC.

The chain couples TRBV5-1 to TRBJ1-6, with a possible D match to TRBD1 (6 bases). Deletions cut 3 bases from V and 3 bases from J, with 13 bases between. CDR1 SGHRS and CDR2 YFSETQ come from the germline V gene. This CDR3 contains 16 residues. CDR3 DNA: TGCGCCAGCAGCTCGGACAGTGCCCTCTATAATTCACCCCTCCACTTT. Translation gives CASSSDSALYNSPLHF. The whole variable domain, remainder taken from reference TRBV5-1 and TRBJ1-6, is KAGVTQTPRYLIKTRGQQVTLSCSPISGHRSVSWYQQTPGQGLQFLFEYFSETQRNKGNFPGRFSGRQFSNSRSEMNVSTLELGDSALYLCASSSDSALYNSPLHFGNGTRLTVT.

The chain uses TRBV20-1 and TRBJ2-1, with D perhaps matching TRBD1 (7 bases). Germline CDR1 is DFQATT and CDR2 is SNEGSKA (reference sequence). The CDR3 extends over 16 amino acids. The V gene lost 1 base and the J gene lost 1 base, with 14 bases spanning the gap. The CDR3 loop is CSARGSGQASYNEQFF. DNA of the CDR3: TGCAGTGCTAGAGGTAGCGGACAGGCTTCCTACAATGAGCAGTTCTTC.

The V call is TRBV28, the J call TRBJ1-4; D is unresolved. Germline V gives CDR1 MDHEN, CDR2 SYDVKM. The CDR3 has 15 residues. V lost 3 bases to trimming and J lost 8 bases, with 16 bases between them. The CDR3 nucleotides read TGTGCCAGCAGTTTTGGGCCCCCCGGAGGGGAAAAACTGTTTTTT. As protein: CASSFGPPGGEKLFF.

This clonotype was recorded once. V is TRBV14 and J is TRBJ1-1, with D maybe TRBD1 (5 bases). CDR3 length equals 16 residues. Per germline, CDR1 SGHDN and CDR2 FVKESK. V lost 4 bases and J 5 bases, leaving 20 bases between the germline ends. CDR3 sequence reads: CASSLSGLPHWTEAFF. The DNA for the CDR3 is TGTGCCAGCAGCCTCTCGGGACTCCCGCACTGGACTGAAGCTTTCTTT.

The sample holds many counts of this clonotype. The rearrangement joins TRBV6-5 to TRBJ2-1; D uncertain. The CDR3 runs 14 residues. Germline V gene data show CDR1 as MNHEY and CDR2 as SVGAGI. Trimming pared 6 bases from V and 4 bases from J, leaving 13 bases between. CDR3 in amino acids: CASSTSRVYNEQFF. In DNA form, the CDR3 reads TGTGCCAGCAGCACCTCTAGGGTTTACAATGAGCAGTTCTTC.

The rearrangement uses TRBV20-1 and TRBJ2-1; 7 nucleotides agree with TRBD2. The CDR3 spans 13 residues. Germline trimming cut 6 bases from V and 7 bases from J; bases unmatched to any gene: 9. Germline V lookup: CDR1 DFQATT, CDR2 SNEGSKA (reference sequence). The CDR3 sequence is CSAAGLVSNEQFF. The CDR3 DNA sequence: TGCAGTGCCGCCGGACTAGTATCAAATGAGCAGTTCTTC.

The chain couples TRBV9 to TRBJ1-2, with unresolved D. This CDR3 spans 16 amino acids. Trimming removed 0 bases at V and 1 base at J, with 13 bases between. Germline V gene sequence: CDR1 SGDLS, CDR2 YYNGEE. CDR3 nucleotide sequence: TGTGCCAGCAGCGTAGGAACAGCCTCTGGTAACTATGGCTACACCTTC. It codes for CASSVGTASGNYGYTF.

The CDR3 sequence is CASSQEAGAAGIQYF. In nucleotides, the CDR3 is TGTGCCAGCAGCCAAGAGGCGGGGGCGGCGGGCATTCAGTACTTC. This rearrangement joins TRBV14 to TRBJ2-4; TRBD2 is a possible D gene (7 bases). The CDR3 extends over 15 amino acids. Germline values: CDR1 SGHDN, CDR2 FVKESK. Trimming stripped 0 bases from V and 9 bases from J, with 15 bases between.

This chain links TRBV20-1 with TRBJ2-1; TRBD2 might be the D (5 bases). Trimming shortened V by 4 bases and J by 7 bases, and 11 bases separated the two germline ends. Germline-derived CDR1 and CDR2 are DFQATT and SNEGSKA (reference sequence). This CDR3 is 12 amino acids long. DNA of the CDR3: TGCAGTGCTAATCGGGGTTTGAATGAGCAGTTCTTC. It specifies CSANRGLNEQFF.